This T cell receptor (beta chain) was observed in a study of blood T cell repertoires in COVID-19. Sequencing was performed with immunoSEQ multiplex PCR; in TCRdb, only in-frame clones are kept and a portion is missing. Of about 88,000 clones in the sample, 90% were seen once. The sample consisted of peripheral blood. This clonotype was obtained from a man in his 60s with acute or convalescent COVID-19.

CDR3 loop: CASSLIVAGTLKSNQETQYF. CDR3 coding DNA: TGTGCCAGCAGCTTAATCGTAGCCGGGACACTCAAATCTAACCAAGAGACCCAGTACTTC. The chain employs TRBV7-3 and TRBJ2-5; D may be TRBD1 (6 bases). Germline-derived CDR1 and CDR2 are SGHTA and FQGTGA. The CDR3 covers 20 residues. V lost 1 base, J lost 0 bases, and 24 bases lay in between. Using reference TRBV7-3 and TRBJ2-5 for the parts outside the CDR3, the full variable domain is GAGVSQTPSNKVTEKGKYVELRCDPISGHTALYWYRQSLGQGPEFLIYFQGTGAADDSGLPNDRFFAVRPEGSVSTLKIQRTERGDSAVYLCASSLIVAGTLKSNQETQYFGPGTRLLVL.